A selection of T cell receptor beta chains follows, all from one sample in a study of CD8+CD57+ T cells in acquired aplastic anemia. MiXCR, applied by TCRdb to the reads, yields one record per CDR3 protein. Here the sample spans 150,000 to 200,000 distinct CDR3 sequences, 45% to 55% being singletons. Sequences were obtained from sorted CD4+, CD8+, or CD8+CD57+ T cells (not recorded which) from PBMCs. The receptors derive from a human donor with aplastic anemia. Both conserved end residues are part of each CDR3. The D gene is left open where the match is weak. Clone size appears in some rows only: once, few, many, or a class for an expanded clone.

length	V	D	J	size	DNA	CDR3
12	TRBV10-3	TRBD1	TRBJ1-1	-	TGTGCCATCAGTGAGGGGACAGGGGAAGCTTTCTTT	CAISEGTGEAFF
14	TRBV10-3	-	TRBJ1-2	many	TGTGCCATCAGTGAGTTCGGGTCAGTAAGGGGCTACACCTTC	CAISEFGSVRGYTF
14	TRBV20-1	-	TRBJ2-1	-	TGCAGTGCGGAGGGCCTGGTCTCCTACAATGAGCAGTTCTTC	CSAEGLVSYNEQFF
11	TRBV7-2	-	TRBJ1-2	once	TGTGCCAGCAGCTTAGGAACCCATCACACCTTC	CASSLGTHHTF
14	TRBV10-3	-	TRBJ1-3	-	TGTGCCATCGGGAGGGAGGAAGATGGAAACACCATATATTTT	CAIGREEDGNTIYF
19	TRBV7-6	TRBD2	TRBJ2-3	many	TGTGCCAGCAGCTCACTTATAGGGACTAGCCTCCTTAGCACAGATACGCAGTATTTT	CASSSLIGTSLLSTDTQYF
19	TRBV15	-	TRBJ2-7	few	TGTGCCACCAGCAGAGCCGGGACCACCGCAACGGGATCCCCCTACGAGCAGTACTTC	CATSRAGTTATGSPYEQYF
14	TRBV19	-	TRBJ2-7	many	TGTGCCAGTAGTTATGGGGTTCCCAACTACGAGCAGTACTTC	CASSYGVPNYEQYF
13	TRBV29-1	-	TRBJ2-7	-	TGCAGCTTAGGGACATATAGCTCCTACGAGCAGTACTTC	CSLGTYSSYEQYF
14	TRBV20-1	-	TRBJ2-7	-	TGCAGTGCTAGGCGTGGAGAGGGAGCCCACGAGCAGTACTTC	CSARRGEGAHEQYF
15	TRBV7-8	-	TRBJ1-6	-	TGTGCCAGCAGCTTAGCTTCCGATTATAATTCACCCCTCCACTTT	CASSLASDYNSPLHF
17	TRBV5-1	-	TRBJ2-1	many	TGCGCCAGCAGCTTTTACACGGTCACTCAGTCCTACAATGAGCAGTTCTTC	CASSFYTVTQSYNEQFF
14	TRBV12-3/TRBV12-4	-	TRBJ2-2	many	TGTGCCAGCAGTTTTTTTCGGAGTACCGGGGAGCTGTTTTTT	CASSFFRSTGELFF
14	TRBV10-3	-	TRBJ1-1	many	TGTGCCATCAGTGCCAAGGCTGTTGGCACTGAAGCTTTCTTT	CAISAKAVGTEAFF
15	TRBV24-1	-	TRBJ2-2	few	TGTGCCACCAGTGATCCGACCGGTTGGACCGGGGAGCTGTTTTTT	CATSDPTGWTGELFF
15	TRBV7-3	-	TRBJ1-1	few	TGTGCCAGCAGACTATCAGGGGATGTGAACACTGAAGCTTTCTTT	CASRLSGDVNTEAFF
12	TRBV6-1	-	TRBJ1-5	many	TGTGCCAGCACCTATAGCAATCAGCCCCAGCATTTT	CASTYSNQPQHF
15	TRBV6-5	-	TRBJ2-7	many	TGTGCCAGCAGTTCACTCGAGCGGAGCTCCTACGAGCAGTACTTC	CASSSLERSSYEQYF
21	TRBV5-4	-	TRBJ2-1	many	TGTGCCAGCAGCTTGGCCGTTGAGGTAGCGGCAGCGCCCTACTCCTACAATGAGCAGTTCTTC	CASSLAVEVAAAPYSYNEQFF
13	TRBV27	-	TRBJ1-1	-	TGTGCCAGCAGTTTATGGACGAACACTGAAGCTTTCTTT	CASSLWTNTEAFF
11	TRBV2	-	TRBJ2-6	few	TGTGCCAGCTCTGGGGCCAACGTCCTGACTTTC	CASSGANVLTF
13	TRBV7-3	-	TRBJ1-5	-	TGTGCCAGCAGCTCAAGTGTGGGACAGCCCCAGCATTTT	CASSSSVGQPQHF
13	TRBV5-5	-	TRBJ2-3	-	TGTGTCAGCAGCCCCCCGGGCTTTGTTACGCAGTATTTT	CVSSPPGFVTQYF
19	TRBV10-3	-	TRBJ1-1	-	TGTGCCACCGTCGGAAGCAGCTTAGGTCCCCTCTCGGGGGAAACTGAAGCTTTCTTT	CATVGSSLGPLSGETEAFF
14	TRBV5-8	-	TRBJ1-2	-	TGTGCCAGCAGCTTGGTGGGGGGCGCCTATGGCTACACCTTC	CASSLVGGAYGYTF
13	TRBV7-8	-	TRBJ2-7	few	TGTGCTAGCAGCTCCGTCAGCGCCTACGATCAGTACTTC	CASSSVSAYDQYF
13	TRBV12-3/TRBV12-4	-	TRBJ2-1	many	TGTGCCAGCAGATGGGACGGGTACAATGAGCAGTTCTTC	CASRWDGYNEQFF
15	TRBV7-6	-	TRBJ2-1	-	TGTGCCAGCAGCGTGGAAGCAGTCTCCTACAATGAGCAGTTCTTC	CASSVEAVSYNEQFF
14	TRBV11-2	-	TRBJ2-7	few	TGTGCCAGCAGCTTAGAGTCAGCGAACTACGAGCAGTACTTC	CASSLESANYEQYF
16	TRBV25-1	TRBD2	TRBJ2-5	-	TGTGCCAGCAGTGCCCTTGCCGGACTAGCCACAGAGACCCAGTACTTC	CASSALAGLATETQYF
13	TRBV29-1	-	TRBJ2-1	-	TGCAGCGTTGACAGGTTTACCTACAATGAGCAGTTCTTC	CSVDRFTYNEQFF
15	TRBV6-1	TRBD1	TRBJ2-7	many	TGTGCCAGCAGTGTTCCGACAGGGTCACTTTACGAGCAGTACTTC	CASSVPTGSLYEQYF
11	TRBV11-1	-	TRBJ2-5	few	TGTGCCAGCAGCTTAACCGAGACCCAGTACTTC	CASSLTETQYF
16	TRBV9	TRBD1	TRBJ2-2	many	TGTGCCAGCAGCGTAGGCCAGGGGGTTTTCACCGGGGAGCTGTTTTTT	CASSVGQGVFTGELFF
16	TRBV24-1	-	TRBJ2-5	many	TGTGCCACCAGTGATCTGCCCAGACCCAGAAGCGAGACCCAGTACTTC	CATSDLPRPRSETQYF
16	TRBV20-1	-	TRBJ2-7	-	TGCAGTGCGACCTCGATGGAACAGGGACTTTTTGACGAGCAGTACTTC	CSATSMEQGLFDEQYF
14	TRBV19	-	TRBJ2-7	many	TGTGCCAGTAGTATAGGAGGGAATTACTACGAGCAGTACTTC	CASSIGGNYYEQYF
16	TRBV20-1	-	TRBJ2-2	many	TGCAGTGCTGGATACACCGGGACGGTGAACACCGGGGAGCTGTTTTTT	CSAGYTGTVNTGELFF
17	TRBV7-9	-	TRBJ2-5	-	TGTGCCAGCACCCAGGCGGGGGCAGGGGGGTACCAAGAGACCCAGTACTTC	CASTQAGAGGYQETQYF
18	TRBV11-2	-	TRBJ1-1	many	TGTGCCAGCAGCTCCGTGTTGGCCCTAGAAGGCTCTAACACTGAAGCTTTCTTT	CASSSVLALEGSNTEAFF
12	TRBV7-9	-	TRBJ2-1	-	TGTGCCAGCAGCTTCCATTACAATGAGCAGTTCTTC	CASSFHYNEQFF
16	TRBV24-1	TRBD1	TRBJ1-5	-	TGTGCCACCAGTGACCGAACAGGGGGAAGCAATCAGCCCCAGCATTTT	CATSDRTGGSNQPQHF
15	TRBV5-8	-	TRBJ1-6	-	TGTGCCAGCAGCCGGTGGCCGACCTATAATTCACCCCTCCACTTT	CASSRWPTYNSPLHF
15	TRBV9	TRBD2	TRBJ2-3	-	TGTGCCAGCAGCGTAGCTAGCGGGGTCGCAGATACGCAGTATTTT	CASSVASGVADTQYF
13	TRBV10-3	TRBD1	TRBJ1-2	-	TGTGCCATCACCCGGGACAGGTCCTATGGCTACACCTTC	CAITRDRSYGYTF
13	TRBV7-9	-	TRBJ2-3	once	TGTGCCAGCGGGCAGATTAGCACAGATACGCAGTATTTT	CASGQISTDTQYF
15	TRBV5-6	-	TRBJ2-7	many	TGTGCCAGCAACGAAGGCCCAGGGACATCTAGCGAGCAGTACTTC	CASNEGPGTSSEQYF
14	TRBV30	-	TRBJ1-4	few	TGTGCCTGGAGGCCGCCCGGACCCCTTGACAAACTGTTTTTT	CAWRPPGPLDKLFF